This entry describes one T cell receptor beta chain. The data were obtained in a study of blood T cell repertoires in COVID-19. For the study at large: The cDNA or gDNA used as material had been derived from T cells, B-cell-depleted T cells, or PBMCs.

Germline values: CDR1 ENHRY, CDR2 SYGVKD. V dropped 0 bases and J dropped 1; count of bases not matched to a gene: 3. This CDR3 is built from 19 residues. The repertoire was sequenced with immunoSEQ multiplex PCR; TCRdb's copy has only in-frame clones and lacks some. The sample includes approximately 84,000 clones, more than 80% seen only once; the top ten take around 27%. Sequenced input: peripheral blood. This receptor was taken from a woman of 80 years or more with acute or convalescent COVID-19. This chain connects TRBV10-3 to TRBJ2-1; TRBD2 matches at 16 bases. CDR3 DNA sequence: TGTGCCATCAGTGAGTCTGGGACTAGCGGGGGGGGGTCCTACAATGAGCAGTTCTTC. Its translation is CAISESGTSGGGSYNEQFF.